The 30 T cell receptor beta chains below were found in one sample sequenced in a study of T cell repertoires in cytomegalovirus infection. TCRdb processed the reads anew with MiXCR; each CDR3 protein has one entry. The repertoire holds 490,000 or so distinct CDR3 sequences, with around 10% as singletons. The sample consisted of PBMCs. The origin of the receptors is a human donor in good health (CMV status not recorded). Some clones in this sample may be carry-over from other donors' samples.

This clonotype was observed a handful of times. Here the CDR3 reads CASSPHVGVNYGYTF. CDR3 nucleotides: TGTGCCAGCAGCCCCCATGTAGGTGTTAACTATGGCTACACCTTC. V is TRBV7-9 and J is TRBJ1-2; no clear D gene. The germline gives CDR1 SEHNR, CDR2 FQNEAQ (reference sequence). Trimming removed 5 bases at V and 1 base at J, with 14 bases between. The CDR3 has 15 residues. Full variable domain (missing parts from reference TRBV7-9 and TRBJ1-2): DTGVSQNPRHKITKRGQNVTFRCDPISEHNRLYWYRQTLGQGPEFLTYFQNEAQLEKSRLLSDRFSAERPKGSFSTLEIQRTEQGDSAMYLCASSPHVGVNYGYTFGSGTRLTVV.

The V gene is TRBV4-1, the J gene TRBJ2-3; no firm D call. Germline V gene data show CDR1 as MGHRA and CDR2 as YSYEKL. Between the trimmed V and J ends, which lost 0 bases and 0 bases, there was a span of 10 bases. The CDR3 length is 16 residues. CDR3 bases: TGCGCCAGCAGCCAAGAGACCTCTCCAAGCACAGATACGCAGTATTTT. This translates into CASSQETSPSTDTQYF.

The genes are TRBV6-6 and TRBJ1-2, with a tentative D call TRBD1 (5 bases). V was shortened by 10 bases and J by 0 bases, with 9 bases between the two germline ends. CDR3 length: 12 amino acids. Per germline, CDR1 MNHNY and CDR2 SVGAGI (reference sequence). The CDR3: CANTGPNYGYTF. CDR3 coding DNA: TGTGCCAACACAGGACCTAACTATGGCTACACCTTC.

The V and J genes are TRBV3-1 and TRBJ1-4, with 7 bases that match TRBD1. J lost 4 bases, V lost 4 bases, and 12 bases had no gene match. Per the germline V gene, CDR1 is LGHDT and CDR2 is YNNKEL (reference sequence). The CDR3 sequence is 17 residues long. CDR3 loop: CASSRRQGRGVNEKLFF. CDR3 DNA sequence: TGTGCCAGCAGCCGCCGACAGGGTCGTGGGGTTAATGAAAAACTGTTTTTT.

The chain joins TRBV19 to TRBJ1-5, with unresolved D. The germline V gene has CDR1 LNHDA and CDR2 SQIVND (reference sequence). The CDR3 covers 14 residues. V shed 5 bases and J shed 5 bases, with 13 bases lying between them. The CDR3 sequence: CASSRLSGDQPQHF. As DNA, the CDR3 is TGTGCCAGTAGTCGTCTGAGCGGAGATCAGCCCCAGCATTTT.

The table lists this clonotype with many counts. V usage is TRBV19 and J usage is TRBJ1-5; no firm D call. Between the trimmed V and J ends, which lost 3 bases and 1 base, there was a span of 10 bases. The CDR3 length is 15 residues. From germline, CDR1 is LNHDA and CDR2 SQIVND (reference sequence). The CDR3 DNA reads as TGTGCCAGTAGTATGTCCGGGATGAGCAATCAGCCCCAGCATTTT. This codes for CASSMSGMSNQPQHF. Full variable domain (rest looked up from reference TRBV19 and TRBJ1-5): DGGITQSPKYLFRKEGQNVTLSCEQNLNHDAMYWYRQDPGQGLRLIYYSQIVNDFQKGDIAEGYSVSREKKESFPLTVTSAQKNPTAFYLCASSMSGMSNQPQHFGDGTRLSIL.

This clonotype was counted many times. This chain connects TRBV5-4 to TRBJ2-3; TRBD1 is a possible D gene (5 bases). CDR1 is SGHNT and CDR2 is YYREEE in the germline V gene (reference sequence). The V end lost 3 bases, the J end lost 2 bases, and 13 bases lay between the germline ends. CDR3 length: 15 residues. CDR3: CASSSRQSATDTQYF. CDR3 DNA sequence: TGTGCCAGCAGCTCTAGACAGAGTGCCACAGATACGCAGTATTTT.

In this sample, this clonotype turned up a few times. The chain carries TRBV19 and TRBJ1-5; unclear D gene. In germline, CDR1 is LNHDA, CDR2 SQIVND (reference sequence). CDR3 size: 13 residues. Trimming removed 7 bases at V and 0 bases at J, with 7 bases between. The CDR3 protein is CASTGGSNQPQHF. As DNA, the CDR3 is TGTGCCAGTACCGGAGGTAGCAATCAGCCCCAGCATTTT.

This clonotype has a count of ten or more. The J gene is TRBJ2-1, the V gene TRBV6-4; tentatively, D is TRBD2 (6 bases). V gave up 0 bases and J gave up 2 bases, with 11 bases separating them. The CDR3 contains 16 residues. Germline V gives CDR1 MRHNA, CDR2 SNTAGT. The CDR3 here is CASSDSGRWAYNEQFF. The CDR3 bases are TGTGCCAGCAGTGACTCTGGGAGGTGGGCCTACAATGAGCAGTTCTTC.

This clonotype was detected many times. The chain joins TRBV19 to TRBJ2-7; TRBD1 matches at 7 bases. Germline V CDR1 and CDR2: LNHDA, SQIVND (reference sequence). The CDR3 sequence is 15 residues long. The junction had 7 bases not matched to a gene; V was cut back by 1 base and J by 4 bases. For the CDR3, the DNA is TGTGCCAGTAGTATAGCCGGACAGGCCCTTTACGAGCAGTACTTC. The encoded protein is CASSIAGQALYEQYF.

This clonotype has at least ten counts. The chain joins TRBV28 to TRBJ1-2; no firm D call. The CDR3 runs 14 residues. The V gene lost 2 bases and the J gene lost 4 bases, with 11 bases spanning the gap. Germline-derived CDR1 and CDR2 are MDHEN and SYDVKM. The CDR3 region has the DNA TGTGCCAGCAGTTTAGGAGGGAACCCCTATGGCTACACCTTC. It encodes CASSLGGNPYGYTF.

This clonotype was seen repeatedly, ten times or more. The chain carries TRBV6-5 and TRBJ2-4; possibly TRBD1 for D (6 bases). Germline V gene lookup returns CDR1 MNHEY and CDR2 SVGAGI. V was shortened by 5 bases and J by 4 bases, with 9 bases between the two germline ends. This CDR3 comprises 13 residues. CDR3 sequence reads: CASSIDRKNIQYF. CDR3 coding DNA: TGTGCCAGCAGTATCGACAGGAAAAACATTCAGTACTTC.

This clonotype was seen ten or more times. The chain recombines TRBV5-1 with TRBJ2-2; D remains ambiguous. The CDR3 sequence is 14 residues long. V was pared by 9 bases and J by 1 base, with 13 bases between. CDR1 is SGHRS and CDR2 is YFSETQ in the germline V gene. The CDR3, as DNA: TGCGCCACTGGGCGGAATCAGAACACCGGGGAGCTGTTTTTT. Encoded protein: CATGRNQNTGELFF.

This clonotype was detected only a few times. The CDR3 sequence is CASSSTGGGGETQYF. The CDR3 nucleotides read TGTGCCAGCAGTTCGACAGGGGGCGGGGGAGAGACCCAGTACTTC. The rearrangement uses TRBV6-5 and TRBJ2-5; 10 nucleotides agree with TRBD1. The CDR3 is 15 residues long. Germline values: CDR1 MNHEY, CDR2 SVGAGI. After removal of 4 bases from V and 4 bases from J, the junction contained 6 bases not matched to a gene.

This chain connects TRBV5-1 to TRBJ2-1, with 9 bases lining up with TRBD2. After removal of 5 bases from V and 7 bases from J, the junction contained 10 bases not matched to a gene. Germline values: CDR1 SGHRS, CDR2 YFSETQ. The CDR3 has 15 residues. CDR3 in amino acids: CASSQRAGGLNEQFF. As DNA, the CDR3 is TGCGCCAGCAGTCAACGAGCGGGAGGATTAAATGAGCAGTTCTTC.

This clonotype was observed a handful of times. The chain recombines TRBV19 with TRBJ1-1; no clear D. V lost 5 bases, J lost 3 bases, and 13 bases lay in between. CDR1 is LNHDA, CDR2 SQIVND, per germline (reference sequence). CDR3 length: 14 amino acids. CDR3 bases: TGTGCCAGTAGTCCAATAGCGGGGTACACTGAAGCTTTCTTT. It encodes CASSPIAGYTEAFF. Full variable domain (rest looked up from reference TRBV19 and TRBJ1-1): DGGITQSPKYLFRKEGQNVTLSCEQNLNHDAMYWYRQDPGQGLRLIYYSQIVNDFQKGDIAEGYSVSREKKESFPLTVTSAQKNPTAFYLCASSPIAGYTEAFFGQGTRLTVV.

The chain uses TRBV19 and TRBJ2-1; 7 bases agree with TRBD2. CDR1 is LNHDA, CDR2 SQIVND, per germline (reference sequence). Germline trimming cut 3 bases from V and 1 base from J; bases unmatched to any gene: 3. There are 15 residues in the CDR3. Here the CDR3 DNA reads TGTGCCAGTAGTATCCGGCGGGGGTCCTACAATGAGCAGTTCTTC. It yields the protein CASSIRRGSYNEQFF.

This clonotype occurred many times. V and J are TRBV12-3 or TRBV12-4 and TRBJ1-2; weak D call: TRBD1 (6 bases). V gave up 6 bases and J gave up 4 bases, with 9 bases separating them. The CDR3 runs 12 residues. The CDR3 sequence: CASREGGYGYTF. The CDR3 nucleotides read TGTGCCAGCAGGGAGGGGGGCTATGGCTACACCTTC.

This clonotype was seen a few times. CDR3 protein: CASSGTDSGNTIYF. CDR3 nucleotide sequence: TGTGCCAGCAGCGGGACGGACTCTGGAAACACCATATATTTT. This rearrangement joins TRBV3-1 to TRBJ1-3; possible D gene TRBD1, 5 bases. Trimming left V 5 bases short and J 0 bases short, with 8 bases between. The germline V gene has CDR1 LGHDT and CDR2 YNNKEL (reference sequence). The CDR3 totals 14 residues.

The chain joins TRBV6-5 to TRBJ2-1, with unresolved D. Per germline, CDR1 MNHEY and CDR2 SVGAGI. V was shortened by 6 bases and J by 2 bases, with 17 bases between the two germline ends. The CDR3 has 16 amino acids. The CDR3, as DNA: TGTGCCAGCAGGTACCTCGGTCAGCCAACCTACAATGAGCAGTTCTTC. It specifies CASRYLGQPTYNEQFF.

This clonotype was recorded a few times. V usage is TRBV9 and J usage is TRBJ2-1; 9 bases agree with TRBD2. Germline V gene sequence: CDR1 SGDLS, CDR2 YYNGEE. V was clipped by 3 bases and J by 3 bases; unmatched bases: 13. There are 18 residues in the CDR3. The CDR3 reads CASSADSLLAGNYNEQFF. CDR3 nucleotide sequence: TGTGCCAGCAGCGCTGACTCCCTTCTAGCGGGAAACTACAATGAGCAGTTCTTC.

This clonotype was observed many times. V usage is TRBV7-2 and J usage is TRBJ2-2; 15 bases match TRBD2. Germline assignment: CDR1 SGHTA and CDR2 FQGNSA. J was trimmed by 6 bases and V by 5 bases; bases with no gene match: 10. There are 18 residues in the CDR3. The CDR3 protein is CASSLGLAGGPRPGELFF. CDR3 sequence (DNA): TGTGCCAGCAGCCTTGGACTAGCGGGGGGGCCCCGACCCGGGGAGCTGTTTTTT.

This clonotype was detected many times. The gene calls are TRBV19 and TRBJ1-4; maybe TRBD1 (6 bases). Germline CDR1 is LNHDA and CDR2 is SQIVND (reference sequence). V dropped 7 bases and J dropped 8 bases, with 17 bases sitting between them. This CDR3 is 14 amino acids long. This chain's CDR3 is CASKSSRGIEKLFF. In DNA form, the CDR3 reads TGTGCCAGTAAGTCCTCGAGGGGGATCGAAAAACTGTTTTTT.

Many counts were recorded for this clonotype. J is TRBJ2-7 and V is TRBV7-8; tentatively, D is TRBD1 (5 bases). With 1 base removed from V and 0 bases from J, the gap between germline ends came to 10 bases. The CDR3 loop spans 15 amino acids. Germline CDR1 reads SGHVS; CDR2 reads FQNEAQ. The DNA of the CDR3 is TGTGCCAGCAGCTTAGGCAGGGCCAGCTCCTACGAGCAGTACTTC. Encoded protein: CASSLGRASSYEQYF. Full variable domain (missing parts from reference TRBV7-8 and TRBJ2-7): GAGVSQSPRYKVAKRGQDVALRCDPISGHVSLFWYQQALGQGPEFLTYFQNEAQLDKSGLPSDRFFAERPEGSVSTLKIQRTQQEDSAVYLCASSLGRASSYEQYFGPGTRLTVT.

This clonotype was observed at least ten times. The chain employs TRBV27 and TRBJ2-7; D might be TRBD1 (5 bases). Germline CDR1 MNHEY, CDR2 SMNVEV (reference sequence). The CDR3 extends over 14 amino acids. Trimming cost V 8 bases and J 0 bases, with 14 bases left between them. The CDR3 coding sequence is TGTGCCAGCTCTTCGATGGGGCCCTCCTACGAGCAGTACTTC. Amino acid sequence: CASSSMGPSYEQYF.

This clonotype was counted ten times or more. The J gene is TRBJ1-5, the V gene TRBV7-2; TRBD1 matches 7 bases. Germline V CDR1 and CDR2: SGHTA, FQGNSA. Unmatched junction bases numbered 5, after V lost 0 bases and J lost 0 bases. The CDR3 length is 17 residues. The CDR3 DNA is TGTGCCAGCAGCTTAGCGCGGACAGGATATAGCAATCAGCCCCAGCATTTT. Translating it yields CASSLARTGYSNQPQHF.

In this sample, this clonotype turned up many times. The chain is built from TRBV7-3 and TRBJ2-3; unclear D gene. V shed 2 bases and J shed 0 bases, with 9 bases lying between them. The CDR3 has 15 amino acids. Germline CDR1 reads SGHTA; CDR2 reads FQGTGA. CDR3 protein: CASSLLGPSTDTQYF. The CDR3 DNA sequence: TGTGCCAGCAGCTTACTAGGGCCTAGCACAGATACGCAGTATTTT.

This clonotype was detected many times. The rearrangement links TRBV20-1 to TRBJ1-1; maybe TRBD1 (5 bases). CDR1 is DFQATT and CDR2 is SNEGSKA in the germline V gene (reference sequence). This CDR3 region has 15 residues. V lost 0 bases to trimming and J lost 4 bases, with 15 bases between them. The CDR3 DNA reads as TGCAGTGCTAGAGATTTCGGGGGTATGGGCACTGAAGCTTTCTTT. Its translation is CSARDFGGMGTEAFF.

This clonotype was picked up many times. The CDR3 sequence is CSVEGTGGSEQYF. The CDR3 bases are TGCAGCGTTGAAGGGACAGGGGGCTCCGAGCAGTACTTC. The gene calls are TRBV29-1 and TRBJ2-7, with 11 bases that match TRBD1. This CDR3 comprises 13 residues. The V gene's germline CDR1 is SQVTM and CDR2 ANQGSEA. V dropped 1 base and J dropped 6; count of bases not matched to a gene: 2.

This clonotype was detected many times. The chain employs TRBV28 and TRBJ2-4, with TRBD1 identical over 8 bases. The V segment lost 4 bases and the J segment 4 bases; nucleotides outside the gene matches: 18. The CDR3 length is 19 residues. The V gene's germline CDR1 is MDHEN and CDR2 SYDVKM. CDR3 in amino acids: CASSSRDRSIVQPKNIQYF. The DNA of the CDR3 is TGTGCCAGCAGTTCCCGGGACAGGAGCATTGTCCAGCCAAAAAACATTCAGTACTTC.